This T cell receptor beta chain was profiled in a study of follicular helper T cells after annual influenza vaccination. Using immunoSEQ multiplex PCR, the repertoire was profiled, and TCRdb retains in-frame clones only, with some absent. Here the sample spans around 11,000 clones, roughly 80% being singletons. As to time point: 2015-2016 season, 7 days after influenza vaccination. Donors were community-dwelling with no influenza vaccine in the prior 6 months. A single count supports this clone. The CDR3 is made up of 15 amino acids. CDR1 and CDR2 (germline): SEHNR, FQNEAQ (reference sequence). Trimming removed 0 bases from V and 1 base from J, with 10 bases in between.

The source material was CXCR5+ CD38- circulating T follicular helper cells from blood, sampled 7 days after influenza vaccination. Subset defined: circulating Tfh, non-naive CD4+CXCR5+PD-1+ (ICOS+CD38+ or ICOS-CD38-). The sequence derives from an adult who received the influenza vaccine. This chain connects TRBV7-9 to TRBJ2-7, with D unresolved. CDR3 amino acids: CASSLADDASYEQYF. The CDR3 DNA is TGTGCCAGCAGCTTAGCCGACGACGCGTCCTACGAGCAGTACTTC.